The 26 T cell receptor beta chains given below trace back to one sample, sequenced in a study of human T cells and chemical hapten exposure. The time point: patch test 2, 6 weeks after DPC sensitization. Treatment: therapeutic diphenylcyclopropenone sensitization with weekly scalp DPC. Using its own MiXCR run on the RACE reads, TCRdb lists one record per CDR3 protein. The sample contains more than 60,000 distinct CDR3 sequences, around a tenth of which appear only once. The sample consisted of whole blood, taken in connection with sensitization to the hapten diphenylcyclopropenone (DPC). The receptor source for this set is a woman in her forties or fifties with alopecia areata. Some clones in this sample may be carry-over from other donors' samples.

This clonotype was observed many times. V and J are TRBV3-1 and TRBJ1-1; D is undetermined. The CDR3 sequence is 14 residues long. V was shortened by 0 bases and J by 7 bases, with 12 bases between the two germline ends. The germline V gene has CDR1 LGHDT and CDR2 YNNKEL (reference sequence). Here the CDR3 reads CASSQDGSDDEAFF. In nucleotides, the CDR3 is TGTGCCAGCAGCCAAGATGGGTCAGACGATGAAGCTTTCTTT.

This clonotype appeared many times. The chain uses TRBV7-2 and TRBJ1-5; D ambiguous. The CDR3 is 14 amino acids. Trimming removed 4 bases from V and 3 bases from J, with 10 bases in between. Germline lookup yields CDR1 SGHTA and CDR2 FQGNSA. CDR3 DNA: TGTGCCAGCAGCTCACCGGGATTCAATCAGCCCCAGCATTTT. It codes for CASSSPGFNQPQHF.

This clonotype was seen only a few times. The chain is built from TRBV6-2 or TRBV6-3 and TRBJ2-1; D unresolved. The CDR3 covers 15 residues. Trimming pared 6 bases from V and 0 bases from J, leaving 12 bases between. Germline V gives CDR1 MNHEY, CDR2 SVGEGT. As DNA, the CDR3 is TGTGCCAGCAGCCCCGGGCCCCACTCCTACAATGAGCAGTTCTTC. It encodes CASSPGPHSYNEQFF.

In this sample, this clonotype turned up many times. The chain recombines TRBV2 with TRBJ1-6; the D is unclear. In germline, CDR1 is SNHLY, CDR2 FYNNEI. The CDR3 is 14 residues long. V lost 3 bases, J lost 7 bases, and 10 bases lay in between. The CDR3 coding sequence is TGTGCCAGCAGTGAGGGCAGGAGAAATTCACCCCTCCACTTT. Translating gives CASSEGRRNSPLHF.

This clonotype came up a few times. The gene calls are TRBV28 and TRBJ2-1; 7 bases line up with TRBD1. The CDR3 loop spans 13 amino acids. CDR1 and CDR2 from the germline V gene are MDHEN and SYDVKM. Trimming removed 7 bases from V and 4 bases from J; junction bases left unmatched: 4. The DNA of the CDR3 is TGTGCCAGCACGGGACAGAAATACAATGAGCAGTTCTTC. This codes for CASTGQKYNEQFF.

This clonotype occurred many times. The V gene is TRBV20-1, the J gene TRBJ2-5; tentative D call: TRBD2 (6 bases). The CDR3 contains 16 residues. Trimming removed 1 base at V and 1 base at J, with 16 bases between. Germline lookup yields CDR1 DFQATT and CDR2 SNEGSKA (reference sequence). The CDR3 is CSARVLGGGGQETQYF. CDR3 coding DNA: TGCAGTGCTAGAGTTTTGGGGGGAGGAGGCCAAGAGACCCAGTACTTC.

The chain couples TRBV20-1 to TRBJ2-2; 14 nucleotides agree with TRBD2. V was clipped by 5 bases and J by 7 bases; unmatched bases: 9. The CDR3 consists of 16 residues. Germline-derived CDR1 and CDR2 are DFQATT and SNEGSKA (reference sequence). In DNA form, the CDR3 reads TGCAGTGCTTGCGCAGGACTAGCGGGAGGACACGGGGAGCTGTTTTTT. This sequence encodes CSACAGLAGGHGELFF.

This clonotype was seen only once. CDR3 DNA: TGTGCCAGCAGCCAACAAAGCGGGAGCACAGATACGCAGTATTTT. It yields the protein CASSQQSGSTDTQYF. The V gene is TRBV4-2, the J gene TRBJ2-3; maybe TRBD2 (6 bases). V gave up 2 bases and J gave up 0 bases, with 9 bases separating them. The germline gives CDR1 LGHNA, CDR2 YNFKEQ. This CDR3 region has 15 residues.

This clonotype showed up many times. The gene calls are TRBV12-3 or TRBV12-4 and TRBJ1-5, with D possibly matching TRBD1 (6 bases). There are 14 residues in the CDR3. Between the trimmed V and J ends, which lost 3 bases and 2 bases, there was a span of 8 bases. CDR3 coding DNA: TGTGCCAGCAGTTTGTCAGGGGGCAATCAGCCCCAGCATTTT. It specifies CASSLSGGNQPQHF.

This clonotype has just a few counts. The CDR3 protein is CASSQQQQGASYNEQFF. As DNA, the CDR3 is TGTGCCAGCTCACAACAGCAACAGGGGGCTTCCTACAATGAGCAGTTCTTC. The chain joins TRBV18 to TRBJ2-1; 9 bases match TRBD1. Germline-derived CDR1 and CDR2 are KGHSH and LQKENI. The junction had 8 bases not matched to a gene; V was cut back by 4 bases and J by 1 base. The length of the CDR3 is 17 residues. The variable domain in full, with the rest retrieved from reference TRBV18 and TRBJ2-1, is NAGVMQNPRHLVRRRGQEARLRCSPMKGHSHVYWYRQLPEEGLKFMVYLQKENIIDESGMPKERFSAEFPKEGPSILRIQQVVRGDSAAYFCASSQQQQGASYNEQFFGPGTRLTVL.

Only a few counts were recorded for this clonotype. The chain links TRBV9 to TRBJ1-1; D gene unclear. There are 15 residues in the CDR3. Per the germline V gene, CDR1 is SGDLS and CDR2 is YYNGEE. Trimming removed 0 bases at V and 1 base at J, with 10 bases between. As DNA, the CDR3 is TGTGCCAGCAGCGTAGACGGACTGAGGAACACTGAAGCTTTCTTT. Translating gives CASSVDGLRNTEAFF.

This clonotype occurred a few times. The rearrangement links TRBV3-1 to TRBJ2-1; 12 bases align to TRBD2. The CDR3 totals 17 residues. The germline V gene encodes CDR1 LGHDT and CDR2 YNNKEL (reference sequence). The ends lost 4 bases at V and 5 bases at J; junction bases unmatched: 9. CDR3 sequence reads: CASSPSPSSGRDNEQFF. As DNA, the CDR3 is TGTGCCAGCAGCCCTAGCCCCTCTAGCGGGAGGGACAATGAGCAGTTCTTC.

Concerning this clonotype itself: The junction does not match germline at one end; this may be a read error. The chain couples TRBV7-2 to TRBJ2-5; no definite D call. The V gene's germline CDR1 is SGHTA and CDR2 FQGNSA. The CDR3 runs 14 residues. The CDR3 sequence is CASSLAGTQESQYF. DNA of the CDR3: TGTGCCAGCAGCTTGGCAGGTACACAAGAGAGCCAGTACTTC.

This clonotype was observed at least ten times. This sequence joins TRBV20-1 and TRBJ2-1; TRBD2 aligns across 13 bases. Looked up from germline, CDR1 is DFQATT and CDR2 is SNEGSKA (reference sequence). With V trimmed by 5 bases and J by 9 bases, 10 bases remained unmatched. This CDR3 comprises 15 residues. The CDR3 reads CSAVRLAGGYGEQFF. CDR3 bases: TGCAGTGCTGTCAGACTAGCGGGAGGTTACGGTGAGCAGTTCTTC.

The rearrangement uses TRBV3-1 and TRBJ2-4; no definite D call. Trimming cost V 2 bases and J 8 bases, with 19 bases left between them. The germline gives CDR1 LGHDT, CDR2 YNNKEL (reference sequence). The CDR3 has 16 amino acids. This CDR3 reads CASSQILGGVRDIQYF. CDR3 sequence (DNA): TGTGCCAGCAGCCAAATTTTGGGCGGAGTTCGGGACATTCAGTACTTC.

This chain uses TRBV2 with TRBJ2-1; 7 bases line up with TRBD1. V shed 5 bases and J 2 bases; nucleotides not matched to a gene: 6. The CDR3 length is 15 residues. CDR1 is SNHLY and CDR2 is FYNNEI in the germline V gene. CDR3 sequence: CASSPDRRTYNEQFF. The CDR3 DNA sequence: TGTGCCAGCAGTCCGGACAGGAGGACCTACAATGAGCAGTTCTTC.

This clonotype was seen ten or more times. This chain connects TRBV5-1 to TRBJ2-1, with 9 bases lining up with TRBD2. Germline V gives CDR1 SGHRS, CDR2 YFSETQ. This CDR3 comprises 21 residues. The junction had 18 bases not matched to a gene; V was cut back by 2 bases and J by 0 bases. The CDR3 loop reads CASSFPTIPVAGAFSYNEQFF. The CDR3 coding sequence is TGCGCCAGCAGCTTCCCAACTATTCCCGTAGCGGGAGCCTTCTCCTACAATGAGCAGTTCTTC.

This clonotype was detected ten times or more. The chain uses TRBV20-1 and TRBJ1-5; TRBD1 agrees at 9 bases. Trimming took 5 bases from V and 7 from J; bases not matched to a gene: 6. From germline, CDR1 is DFQATT and CDR2 SNEGSKA (reference sequence). The CDR3 runs 13 residues. This chain's CDR3 is CSAERTGEQPQHF. CDR3 DNA: TGCAGTGCTGAACGGACAGGGGAACAGCCCCAGCATTTT.

This clonotype was detected ten times or more. The chain is built from TRBV6-5 and TRBJ2-4; unclear D gene. V was pared by 4 bases and J by 7 bases, with 11 bases between. In germline, CDR1 is MNHEY, CDR2 SVGAGI. CDR3 size: 13 residues. CDR3 in DNA: TGTGCCAGCAGTTTATCTTTGGGGAACATTCAGTACTTC. Amino acid sequence: CASSLSLGNIQYF.

This clonotype showed up many times. V and J are TRBV5-4 and TRBJ2-5, with TRBD2 as a possible D gene (5 bases). Looked up from germline, CDR1 is SGHNT and CDR2 is YYREEE (reference sequence). The CDR3 runs 14 residues. V lost 7 bases and J lost 5, with 18 bases in between. In nucleotides, the CDR3 is TGTGCCAGCCGCCATGGCCAACGGGATGAGACCCAGTACTTC. Its protein product is CASRHGQRDETQYF.

This clonotype was observed at least ten times. The chain combines TRBV18 with TRBJ2-5; 11 bases fit TRBD2. This CDR3 has 14 amino acids. Germline V gene lookup returns CDR1 KGHSH and CDR2 LQKENI. V shed 7 bases and J 4 bases; nucleotides not matched to a gene: 5. CDR3 nucleotides: TGTGCCAGCTTCGAACTAGCGGGAGTAGAGACCCAGTACTTC. Translated, it gives CASFELAGVETQYF.

This clonotype was detected only a few times. The chain has TRBV6-5 and TRBJ2-3; D might be TRBD1 (5 bases). CDR1 MNHEY and CDR2 SVGAGI come from the germline V gene. V was clipped by 6 bases and J by 5 bases, with 12 bases between them. The CDR3 covers 13 residues. CDR3 in amino acids: CASSQGRGDTQYF. CDR3 nucleotides: TGTGCCAGCAGCCAGGGTAGGGGAGATACGCAGTATTTT.

V is TRBV20-1 and J is TRBJ2-7, with 7 bases fitting TRBD1. Trimming cost V 6 bases and J 5 bases; bases outside gene matches: 10. From germline, CDR1 is DFQATT and CDR2 SNEGSKA (reference sequence). The CDR3 length is 13 residues. The CDR3 protein is CSAQGAGGDEQYF. CDR3 nucleotides: TGCAGTGCCCAAGGGGCAGGGGGTGACGAGCAGTACTTC.

There are many counts of this clonotype. The chain is built from TRBV30 and TRBJ2-7; the match to TRBD1 covers 8 bases. The V segment lost 1 base and the J segment 6 bases; nucleotides outside the gene matches: 8. The germline V gene has CDR1 GTSNPN and CDR2 SVGIG (reference sequence). CDR3 length equals 14 residues. The CDR3, as DNA: TGTGCCTGGAGTGGGGGGACAGGCGACCGCGAGCAGTACTTC. Translation: CAWSGGTGDREQYF.

This clonotype was observed a handful of times. This sequence joins TRBV13 and TRBJ2-1; TRBD1 aligns across 9 bases. The CDR3 contains 16 residues. V was pared by 4 bases and J by 7 bases, with 11 bases of the junction left unmatched. CDR1 and CDR2 (germline): PRHDT, FYEKMQ (reference sequence). This chain's CDR3 is CASSSIPGQGLNEQFF. The CDR3 DNA follows: TGTGCCAGCAGCTCAATCCCGGGACAGGGCTTAAATGAGCAGTTCTTC.

Only a few counts were recorded for this clonotype. The chain carries TRBV5-6 and TRBJ1-1, with 9 positions matching TRBD1. V was clipped by 4 bases and J by 5 bases; unmatched bases: 6. The CDR3 extends over 14 amino acids. Germline V gene data show CDR1 as SGHDT and CDR2 as YYEEEE. CDR3 sequence reads: CASSLGQGYTEAFF. The CDR3 DNA reads TGTGCCAGCAGCCTGGGACAGGGATATACTGAAGCTTTCTTT. The full variable domain, rest sourced from reference TRBV5-6 and TRBJ1-1, is DAGVTQSPTHLIKTRGQQVTLRCSPKSGHDTVSWYQQALGQGPQFIFQYYEEEERQRGNFPDRFSGHQFPNYSSELNVNALLLGDSALYLCASSLGQGYTEAFFGQGTRLTVV.